The source of this TCR beta chain is a study of T-cell memory formation after mild COVID-19. Points from the study as a whole: The study detected some responding clones in pre-infection memory, suggesting cross-reactive memory joined. Clones contracting across day 15 to 85 had a balanced CD4/CD8 profile; later expanding clones leaned CD4+.

The V and J ends lost 2 bases and 4 bases respectively, with 9 bases between them. Germline loops: CDR1 SGHRS, CDR2 YFSETQ. This CDR3 spans 13 amino acids. This clonotype was detected many times. Its target is not known. MiXCR, applied by TCRdb to the 5' RACE reads, yields one record per CDR3 protein. Found here are 300,000 to 400,000 distinct CDR3 sequences, approximately 27% of them singletons; the top ten hold roughly 12%. The chain links TRBV5-1 to TRBJ1-1; the D is unclear. The sample consisted of PBMCs or a T cell subset sorted from them (not recorded which). This sequence originates from an adult woman who had mild COVID-19 (a few samples of this study predate the infection). Cell type and time point are not known. The CDR3 coding sequence is TGCGCCAGCAGCTTATCAGTGGGCACTGAAGCTTTCTTT. Amino acid sequence: CASSLSVGTEAFF.